The 32 T cell receptor beta chains reported below all come from one sample, sequenced in a study of T cell responses to AZD1222 COVID-19 vaccine. The table came from immunoSEQ multiplex PCR; TCRdb's copy has only in-frame clones and leaves some out. The data hold 130,000 to 150,000 clones, with over 80% observed a single time. The sample was peripheral blood, taken 28 days after the second AZD1222 dose. These receptors originate from an adult who received the AZD1222 COVID-19 vaccine.

The rearrangement links TRBV3-1 (or the pseudogene TRBV3-2) to TRBJ1-2, with a weak D call TRBD1 (6 bases). The CDR3 has 16 amino acids. V was trimmed by 1 base and J by 4 bases, leaving 16 bases between them. Germline V gene lookup returns CDR1 LGHDT and CDR2 YNNKEL (reference sequence). For the CDR3, the DNA is TGTGCCAGCAGCCAAGGACCCAGGGGAAGGCCCTATGGCTACACCTTC. Translated, it gives CASSQGPRGRPYGYTF.

The V call is TRBV6-5, the J call TRBJ1-4; D perhaps matches TRBD1 (6 bases). CDR3 length: 15 amino acids. Trimming removed 0 bases from V and 12 bases from J, with 17 bases in between. The germline gives CDR1 MNHEY, CDR2 SVGAGI. Here the CDR3 reads CASSYSTGGNKELFF. CDR3 sequence (DNA): TGTGCCAGCAGTTACTCGACAGGAGGGAATAAGGAACTGTTTTTT.

This rearrangement joins TRBV2 to TRBJ2-3, with 13 bases aligning to TRBD2. V dropped 4 bases and J dropped 4; count of bases not matched to a gene: 11. The germline V gene has CDR1 SNHLY and CDR2 FYNNEI. The length of the CDR3 is 18 residues. Written as DNA, the CDR3 is TGTGCCAGCAGTGGACTAGCGGGGGGCTCCCGTAGCGCAGATACGCAGTATTTT. This codes for CASSGLAGGSRSADTQYF.

This clone appeared a single time. The chain recombines TRBV25-1 with TRBJ1-1, with a possible D match to TRBD1 (5 bases). Looked up from germline, CDR1 is MGHDK and CDR2 is SYGVNS. The CDR3 has 13 residues. The V and J ends lost 7 bases and 1 base respectively, with 10 bases between them. The CDR3 reads CASKQVTNTEAFF. The DNA for the CDR3 is TGTGCCAGCAAACAGGTGACGAACACTGAAGCTTTCTTT.

V and J are TRBV25-1 and TRBJ1-1; D remains ambiguous. Between the trimmed V and J ends, which lost 2 bases and 0 bases, there was a span of 4 bases. Germline loops: CDR1 MGHDK, CDR2 SYGVNS. CDR3 length equals 13 residues. Here the CDR3 reads CASSEKLNTEAFF. CDR3 DNA sequence: TGTGCCAGCAGTGAAAAGCTGAACACTGAAGCTTTCTTT.

The chain carries TRBV30 and TRBJ1-1, with D unresolved. The CDR3 runs to 13 residues. V shed 4 bases and J shed 1 base, with 10 bases lying between them. CDR1 is GTSNPN, CDR2 SVGIG, per germline (reference sequence). CDR3 bases: TGTGCCTGGATGCTTGGAACGAACACTGAAGCTTTCTTT. This sequence encodes CAWMLGTNTEAFF. Together with reference TRBV30 and TRBJ1-1, the CDR3 gives the full variable domain: SQTIHQWPATLVQPVGSPLSLECTVEGTSNPNLYWYRQAAGRGLQLLFYSVGIGQISSEVPQNLSASRPQDRQFILSSKKLLLSDSGFYLCAWMLGTNTEAFFGQGTRLTVV.

The chain uses TRBV19 and TRBJ2-4, with TRBD2 identical over 10 bases. The germline V gene encodes CDR1 LNHDA and CDR2 SQIVND (reference sequence). The junction had 9 bases not matched to a gene; V was cut back by 1 base and J by 9 bases. The CDR3 loop spans 16 amino acids. The CDR3 bases are TGTGCCAGTAGTATAGGCATAGCGGGGGGCCTCTTCATTCAGTACTTC. Its translation is CASSIGIAGGLFIQYF.

V gene TRBV4-2 combines with J gene TRBJ2-1; D is unresolved. The CDR3 loop spans 16 amino acids. The germline gives CDR1 LGHNA, CDR2 YNFKEQ. Trimming took 0 bases from V and 3 from J, leaving 12 bases between them. The DNA for the CDR3 is TGTGCCAGCAGCCAAGATCTAGACGTTCGCTACAATGAGCAGTTCTTC. Protein: CASSQDLDVRYNEQFF.

This chain links TRBV7-9 with TRBJ1-2, with D possibly TRBD1 on 5 matching bases. Germline assignment: CDR1 SEHNR and CDR2 FQNEAQ (reference sequence). The CDR3 extends over 15 amino acids. With 7 bases removed from V and 5 bases from J, the gap between germline ends came to 20 bases. The CDR3 DNA reads as TGTGCCAGCACCCTCCTTAGGGGACGGACGTATGGCTACACCTTC. This translates into CASTLLRGRTYGYTF.

A single count supports this clone. The J gene is TRBJ2-1, the V gene TRBV18; TRBD1 or TRBD2 may be the D gene (5 bases each). The CDR3 loop spans 13 amino acids. V lost 2 bases and J 4 bases, leaving 6 bases between the germline ends. CDR1 and CDR2 (germline): KGHSH, LQKENI. The CDR3 DNA reads as TGTGCCAGCTCACCAGGGGGTTACAATGAGCAGTTCTTC. Translating gives CASSPGGYNEQFF.

V usage is TRBV6-5 and J usage is TRBJ2-4; D gene uncertain. The CDR3 extends over 15 amino acids. Germline loops: CDR1 MNHEY, CDR2 SVGAGI. Between the trimmed V and J ends, which lost 2 bases and 0 bases, there was a span of 8 bases. Here the CDR3 reads CASSYRTLAKNIQYF. The DNA of the CDR3 is TGTGCCAGCAGTTACAGAACCCTAGCCAAAAACATTCAGTACTTC.

This clone is a singleton in its sample. The rearrangement links TRBV7-9 to TRBJ2-7; D is perhaps TRBD1 or TRBD2 (5 bases each). The germline gives CDR1 SEHNR, CDR2 FQNEAQ (reference sequence). This CDR3 contains 15 residues. Between the trimmed V and J ends, which lost 3 bases and 1 base, there was a span of 13 bases. The CDR3 is CASSFLRGVSYEQYF. Here the CDR3 DNA reads TGTGCCAGCAGCTTTTTGAGGGGAGTATCCTACGAGCAGTACTTC.

For the CDR3, the DNA is TGTGCCAGCAGTTTGGACGGCAATCAGCCCCAGCATTTT. It codes for CASSLDGNQPQHF. The chain uses TRBV27 and TRBJ1-5; D gene ambiguous. Germline assignment: CDR1 MNHEY and CDR2 SMNVEV (reference sequence). CDR3 length: 13 residues. V was cut by 3 bases and J by 2 bases, with 5 bases left in between.

This clone was detected only once. V and J are TRBV6-1 and TRBJ1-2; tentatively, D is TRBD1 (6 bases). V dropped 3 bases and J dropped 8 bases, with 10 bases sitting between them. This CDR3 comprises 12 residues. Per the germline V gene, CDR1 is MNHNS and CDR2 is SASEGT. This CDR3 reads CASSDQGLGYTF. DNA of the CDR3: TGTGCCAGCAGTGATCAGGGGCTGGGCTACACCTTC.

This clone occurred many times. The chain carries TRBV4-1 and TRBJ1-2, with D unclear. The V and J ends lost 4 bases and 4 bases respectively, with 19 bases between them. The germline CDR1 and CDR2 sequences are MGHRA and YSYEKL. The CDR3 consists of 16 residues. DNA of the CDR3: TGCGCCAGCAGCCGAGAGGACCCGTGGATTGGCTATGGCTACACCTTC. This codes for CASSREDPWIGYGYTF.

This clone was detected once. The chain joins TRBV6-2 or TRBV6-3 to TRBJ1-1, with a possible D match to TRBD1 (6 bases). Deletions cut 4 bases from V and 7 bases from J, with 19 bases between. This CDR3 comprises 15 residues. Germline V CDR1 and CDR2: MNHEY, SVGEGT. The CDR3 DNA follows: TGTGCCAGCAGTTCGGGACAAGGGGCGGTGGATGAAGCTTTCTTT. Its translation is CASSSGQGAVDEAFF.

The rearrangement links TRBV12-3 or TRBV12-4 to TRBJ1-1; D is perhaps TRBD1 (5 bases). V was cut by 3 bases and J by 5 bases, with 10 bases left in between. CDR3 length: 13 amino acids. For the CDR3, the DNA is TGTGCCAGCAGTTTTACGGGGCGTACTGAAGCTTTCTTT. Translated: CASSFTGRTEAFF.

This chain uses TRBV6-5 with TRBJ1-3; tentative D call: TRBD1 (6 bases). CDR1 MNHEY and CDR2 SVGAGI come from the germline V gene. V was trimmed by 10 bases and J by 4 bases, leaving 17 bases between them. The CDR3 has 14 residues. In DNA form, the CDR3 reads TGTGCCACCTTCTCCCAGGGGTTCGGAAACACCATATATTTT. Its translation is CATFSQGFGNTIYF.

The V call is TRBV2, the J call TRBJ2-1; D possibly uses TRBD1 or TRBD2 (5 bases each). Trimming cost V 4 bases and J 10 bases, with 14 bases left between them. The CDR3 is 13 residues long. Germline V gene lookup returns CDR1 SNHLY and CDR2 FYNNEI. Written as DNA, the CDR3 is TGTGCCAGCAGTGCCCGTCGGGACGGGGAGCAGTTCTTC. It is translated as CASSARRDGEQFF.

This clone is a singleton in its sample. The chain uses TRBV7-8 and TRBJ2-7; 9 bases map to TRBD2. The CDR3 has 16 amino acids. With V trimmed by 7 bases and J by 7 bases, 17 bases remained unmatched. Germline CDR1 and CDR2: SGHVS and FQNEAQ. The CDR3 DNA reads as TGTGCCAGCACCCCGTTCTCTCTAGCGGGGATGGGGGAGCAGTACTTC. It translates to CASTPFSLAGMGEQYF.

The J gene is TRBJ1-1, the V gene TRBV30; a weak D match, TRBD1 (5 bases). Germline V gene lookup returns CDR1 GTSNPN and CDR2 SVGIG (reference sequence). The V gene lost 1 base and the J gene lost 3 bases, with 15 bases spanning the gap. This CDR3 comprises 15 residues. CDR3 protein: CAWSGRGPWDTEAFF. The CDR3 DNA reads TGTGCCTGGAGTGGAAGGGGCCCATGGGACACTGAAGCTTTCTTT.

This clone came up a few times. CDR3 in amino acids: CASSLAYRGKIMGEQYF. The CDR3 nucleotides read TGTGCCAGCAGCTTAGCCTATCGGGGGAAAATTATGGGCGAGCAGTACTTC. The V and J genes are TRBV11-2 and TRBJ2-7; D is possibly TRBD2 (6 bases). With 1 base removed from V and 6 bases from J, the gap between germline ends came to 22 bases. There are 17 residues in the CDR3. Germline lookup yields CDR1 SGHAT and CDR2 FQNNGV.

This clone was observed once. V is TRBV11-3 and J is TRBJ2-3; 8 bases agree with TRBD2. The ends lost 4 bases at V and 5 bases at J; junction bases unmatched: 5. This CDR3 is built from 14 residues. The V gene's germline CDR1 is SGHNT and CDR2 YENEEA. Here the CDR3 reads CASSSTRGGDTQYF. In nucleotides, the CDR3 is TGTGCCAGCAGCTCGACCCGGGGGGGAGATACGCAGTATTTT.

The chain carries TRBV12-5 and TRBJ1-5; TRBD1 is a possible D gene (5 bases). Germline values: CDR1 LGHNT, CDR2 FRNRAP. Trimming shortened V by 5 bases and J by 1 base, and 12 bases separated the two germline ends. The CDR3 length is 15 residues. The CDR3 DNA sequence: TGTGCTAGTGGTCCCCCCTGGGGGAGCAATCAGCCCCAGCATTTT. Encoded protein: CASGPPWGSNQPQHF.

The rearrangement joins TRBV12-3 or TRBV12-4 to TRBJ2-1; D is tentatively TRBD1 or TRBD2 (5 bases each). This CDR3 has 13 residues. Trimming shortened V by 6 bases and J by 6 bases, and 12 bases separated the two germline ends. The CDR3 nucleotides read TGTGCCAGCAGCCCGGGACCGATCAATGAGCAGTTCTTC. This translates into CASSPGPINEQFF.

On this clone: Different DNA sequences within this sample yield the same CDR3. V gene TRBV19 combines with J gene TRBJ2-3; possible D gene TRBD1, 6 bases. Deletions cut 8 bases from V and 2 bases from J, with 23 bases between. CDR1 LNHDA and CDR2 SQIVND come from the germline V gene (reference sequence). The CDR3 is made up of 17 amino acids. The CDR3 bases are TGTGCCAGTGGTCCCGCCATCAACAGGGCCTCCACAGATACGCAGTATTTT. It yields the protein CASGPAINRASTDTQYF.

The chain couples TRBV4-3 to TRBJ1-5; 9 positions match TRBD1. The J segment lost 5 bases and the V segment lost 2 bases, leaving 10 bases of the junction unmatched. The CDR3 covers 17 residues. Looked up from germline, CDR1 is LGHNA and CDR2 is YSLEER. CDR3 in DNA: TGCGCCAGCAGCCAAAGGCGTCCGGGACAGGGATATCAGCCCCAGCATTTT. Protein sequence: CASSQRRPGQGYQPQHF.

This chain connects TRBV5-1 to TRBJ2-7; TRBD2 might be the D (6 bases). The V end was cut by 0 bases, the J end by 0 bases, with 16 bases between. CDR3 size: 17 residues. The germline V gene encodes CDR1 SGHRS and CDR2 YFSETQ. CDR3: CASSLAVVSGNSYEQYF. In nucleotides, the CDR3 is TGCGCCAGCAGCTTGGCGGTAGTTAGCGGAAACTCCTACGAGCAGTACTTC.

The chain combines TRBV5-1 with TRBJ2-3, with D hard to call. V shed 0 bases and J shed 0 bases, with 14 bases lying between them. Per germline, CDR1 SGHRS and CDR2 YFSETQ. There are 17 residues in the CDR3. CDR3 DNA sequence: TGCGCCAGCAGCTTGGCCAGGTCAGCCCCTAGCACAGATACGCAGTATTTT. This sequence encodes CASSLARSAPSTDTQYF.

The CDR3 protein is CASSPPGGGNTIYF. CDR3 coding DNA: TGTGCCAGCAGCCCTCCGGGTGGGGGAAACACCATATATTTT. This chain links TRBV11-2 with TRBJ1-3; no firm D call. V lost 5 bases and J lost 4, with 12 bases in between. CDR1 is SGHAT and CDR2 is FQNNGV in the germline V gene. The CDR3 is made up of 14 amino acids.

J is TRBJ1-5 and V is TRBV18; D is unresolved. CDR3 length equals 15 residues. The germline V gene encodes CDR1 KGHSH and CDR2 LQKENI. Trimming left V 3 bases short and J 2 bases short, with 11 bases between. The CDR3 bases are TGTGCCAGCTCACCCTTGGGAGGCGGCAATCAGCCCCAGCATTTT. Its translation: CASSPLGGGNQPQHF. Based on the CDR3 plus reference TRBV18 and TRBJ1-5, the full variable domain is NAGVMQNPRHLVRRRGQEARLRCSPMKGHSHVYWYRQLPEEGLKFMVYLQKENIIDESGMPKERFSAEFPKEGPSILRIQQVVRGDSAAYFCASSPLGGGNQPQHFGDGTRLSIL.

The J gene is TRBJ2-1, the V gene TRBV19, with D maybe TRBD1 (6 bases). Trimming left V 5 bases short and J 13 bases short, with 15 bases between. Germline V gene sequence: CDR1 LNHDA, CDR2 SQIVND (reference sequence). This CDR3 has 12 residues. Here the CDR3 DNA reads TGTGCCAGTAGTTCCCCGAGACAGGAACAGTTCTTC. Protein sequence: CASSSPRQEQFF.